The 4 T cell receptor beta chains below were found in one sample sequenced in a study of cytomegalovirus exposure and HLA in healthy donors. Primers for the PCR totalled 60 Vbeta and 13 Jbeta. Clones were read by immunoSEQ multiplex PCR, and TCRdb kept only the in-frame ones, dropping some. The sample contains approximately 160,000 clones, 60% to 80% of which appear only once. Sequences were obtained from PBMCs. Receptors originate from a male donor in good health and CMV-seronegative.

The rearrangement joins TRBV5-4 to TRBJ2-5; TRBD1 agrees at 9 bases. V shed 2 bases and J 1 base; nucleotides not matched to a gene: 3. CDR3 size: 15 residues. Germline CDR1 is SGHNT and CDR2 is YYREEE (reference sequence). This chain's CDR3 is CASSFSDRGQETQYF. CDR3 nucleotides: TGTGCCAGCAGCTTTTCGGACAGGGGCCAAGAGACCCAGTACTTC.

There are a few counts of this clone. CDR3 nucleotide sequence: TGTGCCAGCAAGGGGGAGCGATACGAGCAGTACTTC. Translated: CASKGERYEQYF. This chain joins TRBV25-1 and TRBJ2-7; D is perhaps TRBD1 (6 bases). The CDR3 has 12 residues. From germline, CDR1 is MGHDK and CDR2 SYGVNS. The V end was cut by 7 bases, the J end by 4 bases, with 11 bases between.

V gene TRBV7-7 combines with J gene TRBJ2-5; 8 bases match TRBD1. V lost 3 bases and J lost 4; bases outside the gene matches: 4. In germline, CDR1 is SSHAT, CDR2 FNYEAQ (reference sequence). The CDR3 has 14 amino acids. CDR3 loop: CASSFQGAGETQYF. As DNA, the CDR3 is TGTGCCAGCAGCTTCCAGGGGGCAGGAGAGACCCAGTACTTC.

The chain joins TRBV5-1 to TRBJ2-2, with 11 positions matching TRBD2. Germline assignment: CDR1 SGHRS and CDR2 YFSETQ. V lost 6 bases to trimming and J lost 5 bases; unmatched junction nucleotides: 9. The CDR3 has 16 amino acids. CDR3 loop: CASTRTSGGRTGELFF. CDR3 bases: TGCGCCAGCACGCGAACTAGCGGGGGCCGTACCGGGGAGCTGTTTTTT.